This is a list of T cell receptor beta chains from one sample in a study of quantifying T cell responses using KT2 cells. TCRdb called the UMI-ligation and nested PCR reads again in MiXCR, with one record for every CDR3 protein. Of tens of thousands of distinct CDR3 sequences in the sample, under 7.5% were seen once. Source material: PBMCs spiked with cells of the T cell clone KT2. Receptors originate from a human donor. Both conserved end residues are part of each CDR3. D genes are given only for firm matches. Expanded clones are given a class, and other clones once, few, many or no size at all.

V: TRBV4-2; J: TRBJ2-2; D: TRBD2; size: NA; CDR3: CASSRLAGGVKTGELFF; DNA: TGTGCCAGCAGCCGACTAGCGGGGGGGGTAAAGACCGGGGAGCTGTTTTTT
V: TRBV30; J: TRBJ2-6; D: NA; size: many; CDR3: CAWRTASGANVLTF; DNA: TGTGCCTGGCGGACGGCCTCTGGGGCCAACGTCCTGACTTTC
V: TRBV29-1; J: TRBJ1-2; D: TRBD1; size: many; CDR3: CSVDRTGANYGYTF; DNA: TGCAGCGTTGACCGAACAGGGGCGAACTATGGCTACACCTTC
V: TRBV11-2; J: TRBJ1-1; D: NA; size: NA; CDR3: CASSLRAGGAVNTEAFF; DNA: TGTGCCAGCAGCTTAAGGGCTGGGGGGGCGGTGAACACTGAAGCTTTCTTT
V: TRBV7-8; J: TRBJ2-1; D: TRBD2; size: NA; CDR3: CASSLVGLAVYNEQFF; DNA: TGTGCCAGCAGCTTAGTAGGCCTAGCGGTATACAATGAGCAGTTCTTC
V: TRBV29-1; J: TRBJ1-2; D: NA; size: many; CDR3: CSVGLGANYGYTF; DNA: TGCAGCGTTGGGTTGGGGGCTAACTATGGCTACACCTTC
V: TRBV7-8; J: TRBJ1-2; D: TRBD1; size: NA; CDR3: CASSLESGGGYGYTF; DNA: TGTGCCAGCAGCTTAGAGTCAGGGGGAGGCTATGGCTACACCTTC
V: TRBV19; J: TRBJ2-7; D: NA; size: few; CDR3: CASSLSGAANEQYF; DNA: TGTGCCAGCAGTCTCTCGGGGGCTGCTAACGAGCAGTACTTC
V: TRBV29-1; J: TRBJ2-7; D: TRBD1; size: once; CDR3: CSVEGPGQDVYEQYF; DNA: TGCAGCGTTGAGGGGCCGGGACAGGATGTCTACGAGCAGTACTTC
V: TRBV24-1; J: TRBJ2-3; D: NA; size: many; CDR3: CATSSIDTQYF; DNA: TGTGCCACCAGCTCAATAGATACGCAGTATTTT
V: TRBV7-9; J: TRBJ2-1; D: NA; size: few; CDR3: CASSAFAGALERFF; DNA: TGTGCCAGCAGCGCCTTCGCCGGGGCCCTAGAACGGTTCTTC
V: TRBV20-1; J: TRBJ1-1; D: NA; size: NA; CDR3: CSARLFGGAVTEAFF; DNA: TGCAGTGCTAGGTTATTCGGGGGGGCTGTGACTGAAGCTTTCTTT
V: TRBV29-1; J: TRBJ2-2; D: NA; size: few; CDR3: CSVGLYTGELFF; DNA: TGCAGCGTTGGGTTATACACCGGGGAGCTGTTTTTT
V: TRBV29-1; J: TRBJ2-2; D: NA; size: many; CDR3: CSASTVSTGELFF; DNA: TGCAGCGCGTCGACAGTGTCCACCGGGGAGCTGTTTTTT
V: TRBV28; J: TRBJ1-2; D: NA; size: few; CDR3: CASRENGYTF; DNA: TGTGCCAGCAGGGAGAATGGCTACACCTTC
V: TRBV14; J: TRBJ2-5; D: NA; size: NA; CDR3: CASSHQGWSNGETQYF; DNA: TGTGCCAGCAGCCACCAGGGATGGTCCAATGGAGAGACCCAGTACTTC
V: TRBV10-3; J: TRBJ1-1; D: NA; size: few; CDR3: CAIRRDMNTEAFF; DNA: TGTGCCATCAGAAGGGACATGAACACTGAAGCTTTCTTT
V: TRBV6-1; J: TRBJ2-2; D: NA; size: NA; CDR3: CASSVGWGTGELFF; DNA: TGTGCCAGCAGTGTTGGGTGGGGAACCGGGGAGCTGTTTTTT
V: TRBV10-2; J: TRBJ2-3; D: NA; size: many; CDR3: CASSEGESTDTQYF; DNA: TGCGCCAGCAGTGAAGGGGAGAGCACAGATACGCAGTATTTT
V: TRBV6-5; J: TRBJ2-5; D: NA; size: NA; CDR3: CASSRDSQETQYF; DNA: TGTGCCAGCAGCCGCGACAGTCAAGAGACCCAGTACTTC